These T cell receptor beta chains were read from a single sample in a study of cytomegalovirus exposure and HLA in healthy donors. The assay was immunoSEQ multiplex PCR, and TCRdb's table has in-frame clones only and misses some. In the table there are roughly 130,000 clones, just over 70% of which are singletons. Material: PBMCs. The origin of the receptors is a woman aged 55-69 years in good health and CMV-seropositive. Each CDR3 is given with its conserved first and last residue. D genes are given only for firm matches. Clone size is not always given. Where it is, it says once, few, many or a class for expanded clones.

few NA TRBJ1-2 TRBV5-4 TGTGCCAGCAGCATGGGAGGGGGAGGCTACACCTTC CASSMGGGGYTF
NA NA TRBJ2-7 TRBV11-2 TGTGCCAGCAGCTCCGCCGGCCAGGGCTCCTACGAGCAGTACTTC CASSSAGQGSYEQYF
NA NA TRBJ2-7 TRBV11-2 TGTGCCAGCAGCCCCCAACTTAGCTCCTACGAGCAGTACTTC CASSPQLSSYEQYF
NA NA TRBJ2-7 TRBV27 TGTGCCAGCAGTACCGGCCGGAGCTCCTACGAGCAGTACTTC CASSTGRSSYEQYF
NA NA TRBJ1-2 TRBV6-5 TGTGCCAGCACCCTCCGGGAGGGGCCTTCCTATGGCTACACCTTC CASTLREGPSYGYTF
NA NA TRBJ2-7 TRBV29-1 TGCAGCGTTGGGCACGGGACAGAGCAGTACTTC CSVGHGTEQYF
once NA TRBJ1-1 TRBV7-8 TGTGCCAGCAGCCCCCGTGTGGCTGGGGGGGCGAACACTGAAGCTTTCTTT CASSPRVAGGANTEAFF
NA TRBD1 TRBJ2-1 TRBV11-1 TGTGCCAGCAGCTTAGCAGGTTCGGGACAGGGTCGCTTCTTC CASSLAGSGQGRFF
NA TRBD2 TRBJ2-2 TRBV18 TGTGCCAGCTCACCGAGCGGGGGTACCGGGGAGCTGTTTTTT CASSPSGGTGELFF
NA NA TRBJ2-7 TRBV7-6 TGTGCCAGCAGCTTATCTGCCGGGACACAGATCAACTACGAGCAGTACTTC CASSLSAGTQINYEQYF
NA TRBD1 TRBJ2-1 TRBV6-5 TGTGCCAGCAGTTACTCGATTACAGGGGACAATGAGCAGTTCTTC CASSYSITGDNEQFF
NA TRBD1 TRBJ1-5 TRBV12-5 TGTGCTAGTGGTTTGGTCTCCTACCGGGACAGTATTAACACTAGCAATCAGCCCCAGCATTTT CASGLVSYRDSINTSNQPQHF
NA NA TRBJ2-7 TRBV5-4 TGTGCCAGCAGCTCCCCGACAGGCGCCTACGAGCAGTACTTC CASSSPTGAYEQYF
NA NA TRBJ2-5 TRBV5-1 TGCGCCAGCAGCTCCCCCTCATACAGGGTAGGCTTCTTCCAAGAGACCCAGTACTTC CASSSPSYRVGFFQETQYF
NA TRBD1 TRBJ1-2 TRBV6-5 TGTGCCAGCAGCCACGGGACAGCCCGTGGCTACACCTTC CASSHGTARGYTF
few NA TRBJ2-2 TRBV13 TGTGCCAGCAGCTTTCAACGTAGGAGCGCTTTTAGGGGGACGACGAACACCGGGGAGCTGTTTTTT CASSFQRRSAFRGTTNTGELFF
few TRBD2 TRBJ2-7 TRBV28 TGTGCCAGCAGCGCCTCGGGAGGGGGAGACGAGCAGTACTTC CASSASGGGDEQYF